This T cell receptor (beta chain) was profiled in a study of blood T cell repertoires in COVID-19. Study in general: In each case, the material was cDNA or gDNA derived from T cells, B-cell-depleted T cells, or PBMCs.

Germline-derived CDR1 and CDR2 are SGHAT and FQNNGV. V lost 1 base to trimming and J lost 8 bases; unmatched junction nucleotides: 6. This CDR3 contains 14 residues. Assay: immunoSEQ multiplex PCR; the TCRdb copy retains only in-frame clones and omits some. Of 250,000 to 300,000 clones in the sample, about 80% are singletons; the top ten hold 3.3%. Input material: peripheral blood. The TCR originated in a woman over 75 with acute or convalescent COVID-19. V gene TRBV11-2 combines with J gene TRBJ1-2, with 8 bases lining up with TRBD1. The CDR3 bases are TGTGCCAGCAGCTTAGGGGGACAGGTCTACGGCTACACCTTC. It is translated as CASSLGGQVYGYTF.